A single sample gave rise to the 18 T cell receptor beta chains below, sequenced in a study of OX40 agonist ivuxolimab in advanced cancers. TCRdb's table, derived via immunoSEQ multiplex PCR, lists solely in-frame clones and lacks some. The repertoire has 60,000 or so clones, 90% to 95% of them found once; the top ten carry roughly an eighth. The material was CD4+ or CD8+ T cells sorted from blood, obtained in a trial of the OX40 agonist ivuxolimab. These receptors came from an adult with an advanced solid tumor such as melanoma, head and neck, liver or kidney cancer.

The chain is built from TRBV9 and TRBJ1-5; D not resolved. The CDR3 sequence is 13 residues long. CDR1 and CDR2 (germline): SGDLS, YYNGEE. The ends were cut back, 2 bases at V and 4 bases at J, with 7 bases in the middle. CDR3 sequence (DNA): TGTGCCAGCAGCGTTGGGGAAAATCAGCCCCAGCATTTT. Protein: CASSVGENQPQHF. The whole variable domain, remainder taken from reference TRBV9 and TRBJ1-5, is DSGVTQTPKHLITATGQRVTLRCSPRSGDLSVYWYQQSLDQGLQFLIQYYNGEERAKGNILERFSAQQFPDLHSELNLSSLELGDSALYFCASSVGENQPQHFGDGTRLSIL.

The chain employs TRBV18 and TRBJ2-6; the D is unclear. Germline V gene data show CDR1 as KGHSH and CDR2 as LQKENI. Trimming removed 2 bases at V and 2 bases at J, with 4 bases between. The CDR3 is 14 amino acids. Written as DNA, the CDR3 is TGTGCCAGCTCACCAACAGCTGGGGCCAACGTCCTGACTTTC. This translates into CASSPTAGANVLTF.

The rearrangement links TRBV10-3 to TRBJ1-1, with TRBD1 identical over 10 bases. Germline CDR1 ENHRY, CDR2 SYGVKD. This CDR3 region has 16 residues. The junction had 13 bases not matched to a gene; V was cut back by 2 bases and J by 10 bases. The CDR3 protein is CAISELGQGTELGAFF. CDR3 nucleotide sequence: TGTGCCATCAGTGAGCTGGGACAGGGGACTGAATTAGGAGCTTTCTTT.

J is TRBJ2-1 and V is TRBV4-1; D gene ambiguous. CDR1 is MGHRA, CDR2 YSYEKL, per germline. The CDR3 sequence is 16 residues long. Trimming cost V 0 bases and J 0 bases, with 9 bases left between them. Here the CDR3 DNA reads TGCGCCAGCAGCCAAGAGGGATCAGGCTCCTACAATGAGCAGTTCTTC. Translated: CASSQEGSGSYNEQFF.

The chain recombines TRBV19 with TRBJ1-2; 9 bases match TRBD1. After removal of 7 bases from V and 6 bases from J, the junction contained 18 bases not matched to a gene. Germline CDR1 LNHDA, CDR2 SQIVND (reference sequence). The CDR3 is made up of 17 amino acids. CDR3 coding DNA: TGTGCCAGTACCTCCGGGACAGGGTTTGTCATCGCGGATGGCTACACCTTC. It translates to CASTSGTGFVIADGYTF.

The rearrangement links TRBV4-1 to TRBJ1-1; 9 bases are a match to TRBD1. V shed 4 bases and J 5 bases; nucleotides not matched to a gene: 14. The CDR3 contains 17 residues. Germline CDR1 and CDR2: MGHRA and YSYEKL. For the CDR3, the DNA is TGCGCCAGCAGCCCGTTGACAGGGGGTGTGGCGGGTACTGAAGCTTTCTTT. Translated, it gives CASSPLTGGVAGTEAFF.

Points on this clone: An end of the junction differs from the germline gene, which may be a read error. The same CDR3 arises from other DNA sequences in this sample as well. The rearrangement links TRBV4-3 to TRBJ1-1; 8 bases are shared with TRBD1. CDR3 length: 15 residues. Germline V CDR1 and CDR2: LGHNA, YSLEER. The CDR3 DNA follows: TGCGCCAGCAGCCAAGGGACAGGGACGAACACTGAAGCTTTCTTC. This translates into CASSQGTGTNTEAFF.

CDR3 bases: TGTGCCAGCAATGAGAACGATAACACTGAAGCTTTCTTT. Its translation is CASNENDNTEAFF. The chain carries TRBV6-5 and TRBJ1-1; no clear D gene. CDR3 size: 13 residues. Germline V CDR1 and CDR2: MNHEY, SVGAGI. V shed 7 bases and J shed 2 bases, with 11 bases lying between them.

The chain couples TRBV9 to TRBJ1-2; D uncertain. The germline V gene encodes CDR1 SGDLS and CDR2 YYNGEE. The CDR3 loop spans 14 amino acids. The ends were cut back, 2 bases at V and 0 bases at J, with 8 bases in the middle. The CDR3 spells CASSVDYTNYGYTF. Written as DNA, the CDR3 is TGTGCCAGCAGCGTCGACTACACTAACTATGGCTACACCTTC.

The CDR3 nucleotides are TGTGCCGTCCATGTCGGTAACACTGAAGCTTTCTTT. Translated, it gives CAVHVGNTEAFF. The chain combines TRBV27 with TRBJ1-1, with D uncertain. CDR3 length: 12 residues. The V and J ends lost 11 bases and 2 bases respectively, with 12 bases between them. Germline V gene lookup returns CDR1 MNHEY and CDR2 SMNVEV (reference sequence).

The gene calls are TRBV6-5 and TRBJ2-7; D is perhaps TRBD2 (6 bases). This CDR3 spans 14 amino acids. V was trimmed by 1 base and J by 2 bases, leaving 9 bases between them. CDR1 and CDR2 (germline): MNHEY, SVGAGI. CDR3 nucleotide sequence: TGTGCCAGCAGTTACTTTGGGACTCCCTACGAGCAGTACTTC. It translates to CASSYFGTPYEQYF.

The J gene is TRBJ1-4, the V gene TRBV14; D is perhaps TRBD1 (5 bases). The CDR3 totals 16 residues. Germline CDR1 SGHDN, CDR2 FVKESK. V lost 0 bases to trimming and J lost 4 bases, with 12 bases between them. CDR3 in amino acids: CASSQDRAGINEKLFF. For the CDR3, the DNA is TGTGCCAGCAGCCAAGACAGGGCGGGGATTAATGAAAAACTGTTTTTT.

The chain carries TRBV7-7 and TRBJ2-1; D may match TRBD1 or TRBD2 (5 bases each). Germline lookup yields CDR1 SSHAT and CDR2 FNYEAQ (reference sequence). The CDR3 loop spans 14 amino acids. V lost 5 bases and J lost 5, with 13 bases in between. In nucleotides, the CDR3 is TGTGCCAGCAGCCCCCTCCGGGGCCACAATGAGCAGTTCTTC. As protein: CASSPLRGHNEQFF.

The chain links TRBV27 to TRBJ1-1; D remains ambiguous. The CDR3 loop spans 11 amino acids. Per germline, CDR1 MNHEY and CDR2 SMNVEV (reference sequence). Trimming shortened V by 7 bases and J by 3 bases, and 6 bases separated the two germline ends. CDR3 residues: CASTPYTEAFF. The DNA for the CDR3 is TGTGCCAGCACTCCATACACTGAAGCTTTCTTT.

V is TRBV5-5 and J is TRBJ1-5, with a tentative D call TRBD1 (6 bases). The ends were cut back, 2 bases at V and 4 bases at J, with 10 bases in the middle. CDR1 SGHKS and CDR2 YYEKEE come from the germline V gene (reference sequence). The CDR3 covers 14 residues. The DNA of the CDR3 is TGTGCCAGCAGCTTTGAGGGGGTAAATCAGCCCCAGCATTTT. It encodes CASSFEGVNQPQHF.

V usage is TRBV5-1 and J usage is TRBJ1-1, with D perhaps matching TRBD1 (5 bases). Germline V lookup: CDR1 SGHRS, CDR2 YFSETQ. The CDR3 consists of 14 residues. V was shortened by 2 bases and J by 1 base, with 9 bases between the two germline ends. As DNA, the CDR3 is TGCGCCAGCAGCTTCACACAGGAGAACACTGAAGCTTTCTTT. Translating it yields CASSFTQENTEAFF.

V usage is TRBV7-2 and J usage is TRBJ1-2; D is unclear. Germline CDR1 is SGHTA and CDR2 is FQGNSA. With 1 base removed from V and 0 bases from J, the gap between germline ends came to 3 bases. This CDR3 region has 13 residues. In nucleotides, the CDR3 is TGTGCCAGCAGCTTAGGGCCTAACTATGGCTACACCTTC. Translated, it gives CASSLGPNYGYTF.

The chain recombines TRBV6-4 with TRBJ2-3; 8 bases match TRBD2. Germline V lookup: CDR1 MRHNA, CDR2 SNTAGT. The J segment lost 5 bases and the V segment lost 2 bases, leaving 6 bases of the junction unmatched. The CDR3 totals 15 residues. The CDR3 nucleotides read TGTGCCAGCAGTGACGACGGGGGGGCCAAAGATACGCAGTATTTT. Translation: CASSDDGGAKDTQYF.